This T cell receptor (beta chain) was profiled in a study of T cells in Graves' hyperthyroidism and ophthalmopathy. This clonotype came up a few times. The antigen is unknown. General study results and limits: Ophthalmopathy was predicted by the model a median of around 5.9 months ahead of onset.

In germline, CDR1 is MGHRA, CDR2 YSYEKL. The ends were cut back, 1 base at V and 2 bases at J, with 11 bases in the middle. The CDR3 loop spans 15 amino acids. It was RNA transcripts that yielded the amplified TCR beta CDR3 regions. HTBI primers were employed in a first-round RT-PCR of the TCR CDR3. MiXCR, run by TCRdb on the multiplex PCR reads, gives a single entry per CDR3 protein. The repertoire has hundreds of thousands of distinct CDR3 sequences, about 16% of them found once; the top ten carry approximately 3.8%. Researchers barred patients who had uncontrolled infection, other autoimmune disease, pregnancy or lactation. From under 12 ml of fresh peripheral blood, PBMCs were isolated.

The sequenced material came from blood. The chain couples TRBV4-1 to TRBJ2-5; a possible D gene is TRBD2 (5 bases). The receptor was isolated from a woman younger than 45 with Graves' hyperthyroidism. The CDR3 loop reads CASSQGRTVQETQYF. The CDR3, as DNA: TGCGCCAGCAGCCAAGGGCGGACTGTTCAAGAGACCCAGTACTTC.